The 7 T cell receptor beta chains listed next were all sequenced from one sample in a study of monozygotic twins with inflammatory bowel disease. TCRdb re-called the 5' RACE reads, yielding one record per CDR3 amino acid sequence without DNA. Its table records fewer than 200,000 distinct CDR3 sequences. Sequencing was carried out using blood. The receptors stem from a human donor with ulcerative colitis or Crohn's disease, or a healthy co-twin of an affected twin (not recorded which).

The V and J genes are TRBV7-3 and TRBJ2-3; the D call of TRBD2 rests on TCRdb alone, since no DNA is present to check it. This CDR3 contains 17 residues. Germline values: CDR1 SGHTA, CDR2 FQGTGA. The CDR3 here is CASSPRKAGGRTDTQYF.

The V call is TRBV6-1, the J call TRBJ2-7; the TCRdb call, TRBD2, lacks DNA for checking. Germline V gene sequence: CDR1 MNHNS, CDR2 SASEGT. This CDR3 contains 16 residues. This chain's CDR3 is CASSPPGTSGRQEQYF.

The CDR3 protein is CAMGGGLMAETQYF. The rearrangement links TRBV5-4 to TRBJ2-5; TCRdb calls TRBD1, which cannot be checked without DNA. This CDR3 comprises 14 residues. The germline CDR1 and CDR2 sequences are SGHNT and YYREEE (reference sequence).

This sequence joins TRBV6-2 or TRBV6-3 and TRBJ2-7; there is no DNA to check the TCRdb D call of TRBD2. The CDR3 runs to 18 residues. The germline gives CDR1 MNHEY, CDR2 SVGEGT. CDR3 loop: CASSYRGYGGASSYEQYF.

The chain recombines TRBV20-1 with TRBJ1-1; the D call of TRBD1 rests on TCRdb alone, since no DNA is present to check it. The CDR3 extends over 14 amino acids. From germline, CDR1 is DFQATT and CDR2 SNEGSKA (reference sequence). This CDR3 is CSADLQGMNTEAFF.

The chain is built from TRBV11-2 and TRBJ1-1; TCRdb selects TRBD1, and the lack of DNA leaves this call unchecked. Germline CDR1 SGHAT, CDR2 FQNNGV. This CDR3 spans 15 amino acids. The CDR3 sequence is CASSIRQASNTEAFF.

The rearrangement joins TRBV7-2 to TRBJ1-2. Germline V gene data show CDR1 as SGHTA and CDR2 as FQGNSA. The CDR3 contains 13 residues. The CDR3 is CASSLDGSDGYTF.